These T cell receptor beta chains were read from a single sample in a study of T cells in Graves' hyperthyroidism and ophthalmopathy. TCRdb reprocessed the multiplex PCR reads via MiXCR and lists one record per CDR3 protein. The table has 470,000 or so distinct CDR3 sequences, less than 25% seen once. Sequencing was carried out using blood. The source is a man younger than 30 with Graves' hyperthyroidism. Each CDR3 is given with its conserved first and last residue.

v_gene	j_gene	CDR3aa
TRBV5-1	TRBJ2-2	CASSLGQGRAGELFF
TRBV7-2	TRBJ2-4	CASSGVVSKNIQYF
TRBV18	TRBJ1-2	CASSLGDRDHGYTF
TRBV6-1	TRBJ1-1	CASSEGWGNTEAFF
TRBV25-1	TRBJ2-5	CASSALAGYQETQYF
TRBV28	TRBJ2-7	CASSPQGGTPRGEQYF
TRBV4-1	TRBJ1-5	CASSLSGGTGIGNQPQHF
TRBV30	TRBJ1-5	CAWSRRPYSNQPQHF
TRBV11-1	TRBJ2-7	CASSLGRGQGNEQYF
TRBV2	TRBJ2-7	CASSVGTGLSYEQYF
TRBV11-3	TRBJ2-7	CASSRGGGRGYEQYF
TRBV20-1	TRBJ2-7	CSAREGPVDEQYF
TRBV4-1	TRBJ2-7	CASSQPVRGESEQYF
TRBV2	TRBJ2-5	CASSRGTSAQETQYF
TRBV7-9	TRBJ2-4	CASSLADRGGNIQYF
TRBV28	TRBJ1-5	CASSSRVGNQPQHF
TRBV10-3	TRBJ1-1	CAISGTGENTEAFF
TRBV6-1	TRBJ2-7	CAAGAGYEQYF
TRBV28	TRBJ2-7	CASSPGTFHEQYF
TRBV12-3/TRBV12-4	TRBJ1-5	CASSLIGAAGNQPQHF
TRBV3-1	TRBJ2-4	CASSQMTGAGNIQYF
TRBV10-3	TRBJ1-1	CAISAGPEAFF
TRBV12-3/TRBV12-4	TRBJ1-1	CASSFRAHLNTEAFF
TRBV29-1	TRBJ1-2	CSVEQAGRNGYTF
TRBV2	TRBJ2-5	CASSAPQGETQYF
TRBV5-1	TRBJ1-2	CASSLANAGYGYTF
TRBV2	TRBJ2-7	CASQDTFHYEQYF
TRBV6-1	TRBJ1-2	CASSQAPRDGYTF
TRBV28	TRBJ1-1	CASSFGTLRGAEAFF
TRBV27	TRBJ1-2	CASSPVYRGTNYGYTF
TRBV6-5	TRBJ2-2	CASSYGDGTGELFF
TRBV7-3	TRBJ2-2	CASSLKGWTGELFF
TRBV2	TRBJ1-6	CASIKGSYNSPLHF
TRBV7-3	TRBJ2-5	CASSTSIGETQYF
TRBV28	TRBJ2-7	CASSPPDISSYEQYF
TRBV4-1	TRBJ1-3	CASSQQGQRGSGNTIYF
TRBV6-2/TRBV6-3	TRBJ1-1	CASRDGLGGYTEAFF
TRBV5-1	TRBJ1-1	CASSFLGVTEAFF
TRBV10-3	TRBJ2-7	CAISTTGYYEQYF
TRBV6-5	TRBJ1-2	CATSWGQFYGYTF
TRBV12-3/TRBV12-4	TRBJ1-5	CASSLRVGNQPQHF
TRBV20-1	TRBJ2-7	CSARTVPSYEQYF
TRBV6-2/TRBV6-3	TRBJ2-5	CASSYSSSFQRGYDQETQYF
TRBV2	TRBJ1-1	CASIGTQYTEAFF
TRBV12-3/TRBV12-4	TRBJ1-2	CASTVLRGQGYGYTF
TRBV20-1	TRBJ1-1	CSAKTGLLNTDAFF
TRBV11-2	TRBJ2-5	CASSLPSGGQETQYF
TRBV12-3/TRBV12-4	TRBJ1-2	CASNLQGNYGYTF
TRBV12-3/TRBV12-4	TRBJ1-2	CASSLSRIYGYTF
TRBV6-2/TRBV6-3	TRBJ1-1	CASSYPPRRGMNTEAFF
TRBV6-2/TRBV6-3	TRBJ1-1	CATGRVGEAFF
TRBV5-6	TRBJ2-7	CASSLAGYQDEQYF
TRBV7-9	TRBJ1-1	CASSLPLGLNTEAFF
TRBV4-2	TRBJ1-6	CASSQDGQGIASPLHF
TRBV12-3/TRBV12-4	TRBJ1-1	CASSFGGGFSEAFF